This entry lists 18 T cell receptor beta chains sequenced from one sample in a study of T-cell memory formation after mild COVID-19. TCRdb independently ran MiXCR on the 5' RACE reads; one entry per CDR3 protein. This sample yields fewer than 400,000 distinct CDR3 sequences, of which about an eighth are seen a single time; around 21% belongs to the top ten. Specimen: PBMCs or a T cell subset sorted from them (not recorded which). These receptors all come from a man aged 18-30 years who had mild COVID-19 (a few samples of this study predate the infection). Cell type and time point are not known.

The chain's CDR3 is CASSLASRQLNTGELFF. DNA of the CDR3: TGTGCCAGCAGCTTAGCGAGTAGACAGCTTAACACCGGGGAGCTGTTTTTT. The chain uses TRBV7-6 and TRBJ2-2, with a tentative D call TRBD1 (5 bases). V lost 0 bases to trimming and J lost 2 bases, with 13 bases between them. This CDR3 contains 17 residues. Looked up from germline, CDR1 is SGHVS and CDR2 is FNYEAQ.

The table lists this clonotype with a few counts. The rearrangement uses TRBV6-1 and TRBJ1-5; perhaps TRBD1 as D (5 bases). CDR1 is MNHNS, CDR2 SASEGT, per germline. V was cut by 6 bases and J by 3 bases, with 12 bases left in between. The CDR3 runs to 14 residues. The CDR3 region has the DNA TGTGCCAGCAGGGCAGGGTTCCCCAATCAGCCCCAGCATTTT. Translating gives CASRAGFPNQPQHF.

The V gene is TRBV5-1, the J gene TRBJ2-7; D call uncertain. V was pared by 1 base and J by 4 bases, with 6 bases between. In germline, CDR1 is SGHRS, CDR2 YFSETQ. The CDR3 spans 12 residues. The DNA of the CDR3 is TGCGCCAGCAGCTTGCTACCTTACGAGCAGTACTTC. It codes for CASSLLPYEQYF.

The CDR3 reads CASSSEYTGELFF. CDR3 DNA sequence: TGTGCCAGCAGTTCAGAATACACCGGGGAGCTGTTTTTT. The V call is TRBV12-3 or TRBV12-4, the J call TRBJ2-2; D is unclear. The CDR3 extends over 13 amino acids. Trimming pared 4 bases from V and 3 bases from J, leaving 6 bases between.

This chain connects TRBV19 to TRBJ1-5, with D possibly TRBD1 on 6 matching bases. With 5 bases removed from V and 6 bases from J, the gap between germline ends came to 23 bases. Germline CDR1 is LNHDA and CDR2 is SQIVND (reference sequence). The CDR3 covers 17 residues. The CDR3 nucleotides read TGTGCCAGTAGTTCTAGTGGCCAGGGGCCCTTATCTCAGCCCCAGCATTTT. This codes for CASSSSGQGPLSQPQHF.

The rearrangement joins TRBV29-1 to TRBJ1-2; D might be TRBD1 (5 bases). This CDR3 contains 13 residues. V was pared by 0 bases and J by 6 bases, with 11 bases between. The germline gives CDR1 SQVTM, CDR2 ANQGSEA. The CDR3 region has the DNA TGCAGCGTTGAAGAGGGACCCGGCGATGGCTACACCTTC. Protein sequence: CSVEEGPGDGYTF. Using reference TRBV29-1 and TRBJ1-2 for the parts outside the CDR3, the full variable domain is SAVISQKPSRDICQRGTSLTIQCQVDSQVTMMFWYRQQPGQSLTLIATANQGSEATYESGFVIDKFPISRPNLTFSTLTVSNMSPEDSSIYLCSVEEGPGDGYTFGSGTRLTVV.

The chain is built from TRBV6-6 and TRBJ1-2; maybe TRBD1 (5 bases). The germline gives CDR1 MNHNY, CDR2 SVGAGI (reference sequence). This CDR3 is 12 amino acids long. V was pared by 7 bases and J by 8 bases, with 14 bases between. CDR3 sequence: CASTPGRGGYTF. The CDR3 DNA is TGTGCCAGCACCCCCGGACGGGGCGGCTACACCTTC.

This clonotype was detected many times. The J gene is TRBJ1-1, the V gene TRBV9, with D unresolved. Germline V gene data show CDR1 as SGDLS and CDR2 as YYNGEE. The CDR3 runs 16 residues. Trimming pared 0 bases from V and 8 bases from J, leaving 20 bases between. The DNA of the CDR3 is TGTGCCAGCAGCGTAGGAGACCACCGTCAACGGGGAGAAGCTTTCTTT. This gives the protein CASSVGDHRQRGEAFF.

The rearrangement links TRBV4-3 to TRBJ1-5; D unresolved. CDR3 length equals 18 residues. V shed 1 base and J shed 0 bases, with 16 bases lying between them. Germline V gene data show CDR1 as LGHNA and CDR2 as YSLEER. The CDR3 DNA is TGCGCCAGCAGCCAAGGGGTTGGAGGGCCGTATAGCAATCAGCCCCAGCATTTT. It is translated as CASSQGVGGPYSNQPQHF.

Written as DNA, the CDR3 is TGTGCCAGCAGCTCGACCGGGACTAGCGGGTCCTACGAGCAGTACTTC. Its translation: CASSSTGTSGSYEQYF. The chain uses TRBV7-9 and TRBJ2-7; 12 bases are shared with TRBD2. CDR1 is SEHNR and CDR2 is FQNEAQ in the germline V gene (reference sequence). The CDR3 runs 16 residues. J was trimmed by 1 base and V by 4 bases; bases with no gene match: 5.

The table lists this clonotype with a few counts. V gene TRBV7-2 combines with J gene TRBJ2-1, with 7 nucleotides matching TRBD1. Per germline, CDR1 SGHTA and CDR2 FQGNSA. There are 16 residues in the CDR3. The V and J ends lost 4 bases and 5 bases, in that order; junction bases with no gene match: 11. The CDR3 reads CASSSLDRVVHNEQFF. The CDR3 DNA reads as TGTGCCAGCAGCTCCCTAGACAGGGTTGTCCACAATGAGCAGTTCTTC.

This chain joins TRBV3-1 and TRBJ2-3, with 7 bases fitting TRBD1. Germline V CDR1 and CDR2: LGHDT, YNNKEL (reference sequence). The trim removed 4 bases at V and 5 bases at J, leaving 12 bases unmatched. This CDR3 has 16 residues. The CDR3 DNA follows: TGTGCCAGCAGCCCCCGCTCCGGGACAGCCATAGATACGCAGTATTTT. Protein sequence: CASSPRSGTAIDTQYF.

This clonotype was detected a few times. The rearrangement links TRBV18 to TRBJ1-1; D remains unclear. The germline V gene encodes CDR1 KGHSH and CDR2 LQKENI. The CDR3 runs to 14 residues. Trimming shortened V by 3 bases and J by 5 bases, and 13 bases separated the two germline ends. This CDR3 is CASSPRVEVTEAFF. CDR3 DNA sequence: TGTGCCAGCTCACCTCGGGTAGAGGTTACTGAAGCTTTCTTT.

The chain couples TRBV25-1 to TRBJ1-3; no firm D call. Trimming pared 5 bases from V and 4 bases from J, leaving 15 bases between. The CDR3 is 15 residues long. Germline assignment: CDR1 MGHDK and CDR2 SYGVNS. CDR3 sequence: CASSKGGSNGNTIYF. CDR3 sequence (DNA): TGTGCCAGCAGTAAGGGAGGATCCAACGGAAACACCATATATTTT.

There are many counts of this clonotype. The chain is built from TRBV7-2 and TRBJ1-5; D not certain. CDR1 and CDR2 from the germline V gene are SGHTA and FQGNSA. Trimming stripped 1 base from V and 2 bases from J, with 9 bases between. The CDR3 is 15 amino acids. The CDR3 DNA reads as TGTGCCAGCAGCTTAGTCGGCGGGGGCAATCAGCCCCAGCATTTT. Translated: CASSLVGGGNQPQHF.

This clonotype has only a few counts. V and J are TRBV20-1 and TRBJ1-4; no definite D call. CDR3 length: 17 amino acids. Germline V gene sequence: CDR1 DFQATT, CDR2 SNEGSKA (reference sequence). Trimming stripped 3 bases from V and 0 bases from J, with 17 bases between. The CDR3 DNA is TGCAGTGCTAGCTTATTTGGTGAGGATTCAACTAATGAAAAACTGTTTTTT. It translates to CSASLFGEDSTNEKLFF.

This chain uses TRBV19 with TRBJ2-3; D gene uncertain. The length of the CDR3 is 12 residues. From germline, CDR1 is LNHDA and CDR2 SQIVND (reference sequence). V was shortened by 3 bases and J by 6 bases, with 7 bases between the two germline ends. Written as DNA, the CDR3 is TGTGCCAGTAGTATGGATATGGATACGCAGTATTTT. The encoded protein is CASSMDMDTQYF.

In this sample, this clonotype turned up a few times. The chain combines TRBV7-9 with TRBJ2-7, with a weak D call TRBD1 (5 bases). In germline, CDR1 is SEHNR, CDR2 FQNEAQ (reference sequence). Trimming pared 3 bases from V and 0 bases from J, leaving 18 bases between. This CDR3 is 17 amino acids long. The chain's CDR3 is CASSFDSFFFLSYEQYV. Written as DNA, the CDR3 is TGTGCCAGCAGCTTCGACAGCTTCTTTTTCCTCTCCTACGAGCAGTACGTC.